This TCR beta chain stems from a study of T cell repertoires in cytomegalovirus infection. Study in general: CMV epitopes, recently identified HLA-C-restricted and well-studied HLA-B-restricted, were used. Signatures in public TCR beta sequences pointed to both CMV infection and matching HLA type.

MiXCR, applied by TCRdb to the reads, yields one record per CDR3 protein. Here the sample spans 700,000 to 900,000 distinct CDR3 sequences, around 29% being singletons. The study, taken as a whole, reports: There were HLA-C-restricted CMV-specific TCR beta clonotypes dominating the ex vivo response.

To note about this clonotype: Its specificity is not known.

This receptor was obtained from a human donor in good health (CMV status not recorded). Some clones in this sample may be carry-over from other donors' samples. The sequencing here drew on cultured CD8+ T cells from PBMCs, taken from culture after CMV antigen stimulation.

The CDR3 DNA sequence: TGTGCCAGCAGCTCCCGGACAGGGGGCGAGACCGGGGAGCTGTTTTTT. Translated: CASSSRTGGETGELFF. The V and J genes are TRBV7-6 and TRBJ2-2; 11 nucleotides agree with TRBD1. Germline CDR1 and CDR2: SGHVS and FNYEAQ. After removal of 4 bases from V and 5 bases from J, the junction contained 6 bases not matched to a gene. The CDR3 covers 16 residues.